A selection of T cell receptor beta chains follows, all from one sample in a study of T cell responses to AZD1222 COVID-19 vaccine. Libraries were prepared by immunoSEQ multiplex PCR; TCRdb keeps only in-frame clonotypes and omits some of them. The sample has approximately 110,000 clones, about 90% seen once. The material was peripheral blood, obtained 28 days after the second AZD1222 dose. Receptors originate from an adult who received the AZD1222 COVID-19 vaccine. Each CDR3 is given with its conserved first and last residue. D genes are given only for firm matches. The size field is filled for only some rows; it gives once, few, many or a size class.

cdr3_length | clone_size | d_call | j_call | v_call | cdr3_nt | cdr3_aa
17 | - | TRBD2 | TRBJ2-2 | TRBV11-3 | TGTGCCAGCAGCGCACCCAGCGGGAGGGGGTACACCGGGGAGCTGTTTTTT | CASSAPSGRGYTGELFF
15 | - | - | TRBJ1-2 | TRBV9 | TGTGCCAGCAGCTCCCTCGAAAGGGCAGACTATGGCTACACCTTC | CASSSLERADYGYTF
12 | once | - | TRBJ1-6 | TRBV30 | TGTGCCTTGGAGATCACCGGAGCCGGCCTCCACTTT | CALEITGAGLHF
11 | - | - | TRBJ2-7 | TRBV19 | TGTGCCAGTAGTGCGTCCTACGAGCAGTACTTC | CASSASYEQYF
15 | - | TRBD1 | TRBJ1-2 | TRBV10-3 | TGTGCCACGCTTCGGGCAGGGGGTATCACCTATGGCTACACCTTC | CATLRAGGITYGYTF
14 | - | - | TRBJ1-2 | TRBV19 | TGTGCCAGTAGTATCGATCGCGTTAACTATGGCTACACCTTC | CASSIDRVNYGYTF
15 | once | TRBD1 | TRBJ2-1 | TRBV11-2 | TGTGCCAGCAGCTGGGGACAGGGGGTACTCAATGAGCAGTTCTTC | CASSWGQGVLNEQFF
14 | - | - | TRBJ1-6 | TRBV7-9 | TGTGCCAGCAGCCAAACAGGGAGGGATTCACCCCTCCACTTT | CASSQTGRDSPLHF
17 | - | - | TRBJ2-4 | TRBV19 | TGTGCCAGTAGTATTGATCGGGGGTATAGAGCCAAAAACATTCAGTACTTC | CASSIDRGYRAKNIQYF
15 | - | TRBD1 | TRBJ2-1 | TRBV4-2 | TGTGCCAGCAGCCAAGACAGGGGGAGTGGCAATGAGCAGTTCTTC | CASSQDRGSGNEQFF
15 | few | TRBD1 | TRBJ1-2 | TRBV6-1 | TGTGCCAGCAGTGAAAATCCGGACAGGGTTTATGGCTACACCTTC | CASSENPDRVYGYTF
15 | - | TRBD2 | TRBJ2-7 | TRBV9 | TGTGCCAGCAGCCTTGGGAGCGGGAAAGACTACGAGCAGTACTTC | CASSLGSGKDYEQYF
15 | - | - | TRBJ2-1 | TRBV5-6 | TGTGCCAGCAGCTTAATTGGCGAAGCCTACAATGAGCAGTTCTTC | CASSLIGEAYNEQFF
15 | - | - | TRBJ1-2 | TRBV18 | TGTGCCAGCTCACCTATGGTTACTTCTCCTCATGGCTACACCTTC | CASSPMVTSPHGYTF
13 | once | - | TRBJ1-1 | TRBV18 | TGTGCCAGCTCCCGAACAGGGTCCACTGAAGCTTTCTTT | CASSRTGSTEAFF
16 | - | TRBD2 | TRBJ2-1 | TRBV11-3 | TGTGCCAGCAGCCCCGGGACTAGCGGGAGGGTAAATGAGCAGTTCTTC | CASSPGTSGRVNEQFF
16 | - | TRBD1 | TRBJ2-2 | TRBV7-8 | TGTGCCAGCAGCGGAACTGGGACAGCATACACCGGGGAGCTGTTTTTT | CASSGTGTAYTGELFF
12 | - | - | TRBJ2-7 | TRBV7-9 | TGTGCCAGCGGGGTAACTGGGAGCGAGCAGTACTTC | CASGVTGSEQYF
12 | - | - | TRBJ2-7 | TRBV12-5 | TGTGCTAGTGGTCTCGGATTCTACGAGCAGTACTTC | CASGLGFYEQYF
17 | - | TRBD2 | TRBJ2-1 | TRBV24-1 | TGTGCCACCAGTGATTTTATGAGCGGGAGCTCCTACAATGAGCAGTTCTTC | CATSDFMSGSSYNEQFF
16 | - | TRBD1 | TRBJ1-5 | TRBV3-1/TRBV3-2 | TGTGCCAGCAGCCAGGACAGGGGGATTAGCAATCAGCCCCAGCATTTT | CASSQDRGISNQPQHF
17 | - | TRBD2 | TRBJ2-1 | TRBV6-2/TRBV6-3 | TGTGCCAGCAGTTCGGCTAGCGGGAGGGCGTCCTACAATGAGCAGTTCTTC | CASSSASGRASYNEQFF
12 | - | - | TRBJ2-5 | TRBV7-2 | TGTGCCAGCAGCTCGTTCTTTCAGACCCAGTACTTC | CASSSFFQTQYF
15 | - | TRBD1 | TRBJ1-2 | TRBV5-6 | TGTGCCAGCAGTTCCGCCGCAGGGGGCCAATATGGCTACACCTTC | CASSSAAGGQYGYTF
14 | - | - | TRBJ1-1 | TRBV11-1 | TGTGCCAGCAGCTTAGATCAAGGGATGACTGAAGCTTTCTTT | CASSLDQGMTEAFF
17 | - | - | TRBJ1-3 | TRBV4-1 | TGCGCCAGCAGCCAAGATCCGGGGGAGGGATCTGGAAACACCATATATTTT | CASSQDPGEGSGNTIYF
16 | - | TRBD2 | TRBJ2-7 | TRBV2 | TGTGCCAGCAGGGGACTAGCGGGAGGGGTAACCTACGAGCAGTACTTC | CASRGLAGGVTYEQYF
13 | - | - | TRBJ2-2 | TRBV27 | TGTGCCAGCAGTTCTCCGTTCGTCGGGGAGCTGTTTTTT | CASSSPFVGELFF
19 | - | TRBD2 | TRBJ2-1 | TRBV28 | TGTGCCAGCAGTTTGCGGCCGAGGCGGGAGGGCCTATTCCCCAATGAGCAGTTCTTC | CASSLRPRREGLFPNEQFF
14 | once | TRBD1 | TRBJ2-7 | TRBV27 | TGTGCCAGCAGTTTAGGGACAGGGTTGTACGAGCAGTACTTC | CASSLGTGLYEQYF
13 | - | TRBD2 | TRBJ2-7 | TRBV18 | TGTGCCAGCTCATCGGGACTAGCGTACGAGCAGTACTTC | CASSSGLAYEQYF
15 | once | TRBD1 | TRBJ1-2 | TRBV5-4 | TGTGCCAGCAGCCTTTGGACAGGGGGGAACTATGGCTACACCTTC | CASSLWTGGNYGYTF
17 | - | TRBD1 | TRBJ2-1 | TRBV24-1 | TGTGCCACCAGTGAACCCACGCCGGGACAGGGTCACAATGAGCAGTTCTTC | CATSEPTPGQGHNEQFF
13 | - | TRBD2 | TRBJ2-7 | TRBV7-9 | TGTGCCAGCAGCTCCGCGGACGGGGGGGAGCAGTACTTC | CASSSADGGEQYF
19 | - | TRBD1 | TRBJ1-1 | TRBV27 | TGTGCCAGCAGTTTACCCTCCTTCGCAGGGGGCAGGATGAACACTGAAGCTTTCTTT | CASSLPSFAGGRMNTEAFF
13 | - | - | TRBJ2-3 | TRBV6-4 | TGTGCCAGCAGTGACTCCTCGGAGGGGGCGCAGTATTTT | CASSDSSEGAQYF
14 | - | TRBD2 | TRBJ2-3 | TRBV29-1 | TGCAGCGCTTCATCAGCGGGAAGCACAGATACGCAGTATTTT | CSASSAGSTDTQYF
17 | - | - | TRBJ1-1 | TRBV7-2 | TGTGCCAGCAGCTTATCTCTGGGACACTTCATGAACACTGAAGCTTTCTTT | CASSLSLGHFMNTEAFF
13 | - | - | TRBJ1-3 | TRBV21-1 | TGTGCCAACTCGACAGGGAATGGAAACACCATATATTTT | CANSTGNGNTIYF
15 | - | - | TRBJ1-1 | TRBV7-3 | TGTGCCAGCAGCTTACTAGGAGGGGAGAACACTGAAGCTTTCTTT | CASSLLGGENTEAFF
16 | - | TRBD2 | TRBJ2-7 | TRBV19 | TGTGCCAGTAGTGCCCCGACTAGCGGGGAAACCTACGAGCAGTACTTC | CASSAPTSGETYEQYF
14 | - | - | TRBJ2-3 | TRBV7-2 | TGTGCCAGCAGCTTAGCGCACAACACAGATACGCAGTATTTT | CASSLAHNTDTQYF
13 | - | TRBD1 | TRBJ2-5 | TRBV7-2 | TGTGCCAGCAGCAGGGACAGGGCGGAGACCCAGTACTTC | CASSRDRAETQYF
15 | - | TRBD2 | TRBJ2-1 | TRBV27 | TGTGCCAGCAGTTTACTAGCGGGAGCGCATGGAGAGCAGTTCTTC | CASSLLAGAHGEQFF
15 | - | TRBD2 | TRBJ2-7 | TRBV6-1 | TGTGCCAGCAGTGACACTAGCGGTGATACCTACGAGCAGTACTTC | CASSDTSGDTYEQYF
13 | once | - | TRBJ2-7 | TRBV5-5 | TGTGCCAGCAGCGGTCCGGGTGACTACGAGCAGTACTTC | CASSGPGDYEQYF
13 | few | - | TRBJ2-1 | TRBV11-1 | TGTGCCAGCAGCGACAGCTCCTACAATGAGCAGTTCTTC | CASSDSSYNEQFF
13 | - | - | TRBJ1-1 | TRBV9 | TGTGCCAGCAGCGAGGTGGGGAACACTGAAGCTTTCTTT | CASSEVGNTEAFF
14 | - | - | TRBJ1-5 | TRBV2 | TGTGCCAGCACCCAAAGATATAGCAATCAGCCCCAGCATTTT | CASTQRYSNQPQHF
12 | - | - | TRBJ1-5 | TRBV25-1 | TGTGCCAGCAGTGACTCCGATCAGCCCCAGCATTTT | CASSDSDQPQHF
15 | few | - | TRBJ1-1 | TRBV3-1/TRBV3-2 | TGTGCCAGCAGCCAAGGGAGGGGTGAAAACACTGAAGCTTTCTTT | CASSQGRGENTEAFF
14 | - | - | TRBJ1-4 | TRBV7-9 | TGTGCCAGCAGCTTAGCCCGATCTAATGAAAAACTGTTTTTT | CASSLARSNEKLFF
13 | once | TRBD2 | TRBJ2-7 | TRBV12-3/TRBV12-4 | TGTGCCAGCAGCGGGACTAGCGGATACGAGCAGTACTTC | CASSGTSGYEQYF
14 | - | - | TRBJ1-1 | TRBV18 | TGTGCCAGCTCAATTCAGACCTCGAACACTGAAGCTTTCTTT | CASSIQTSNTEAFF
16 | - | TRBD1 | TRBJ1-6 | TRBV5-5 | TGTGCCAGCACCCTCCCCCCCGGGACAGCTAATTCACCCCTCCACTTT | CASTLPPGTANSPLHF
16 | - | - | TRBJ2-1 | TRBV18 | TGTGCCAGCTCGTCTACAGGGGCGGGAGGCCCCAATGAGCAGTTCTTC | CASSSTGAGGPNEQFF
18 | - | - | TRBJ2-3 | TRBV6-2/TRBV6-3 | TGTGCCAGCAGTTACCCTGACAGGCGCCGACCTGGTACGGATACGCAGTATTTT | CASSYPDRRRPGTDTQYF
13 | few | - | TRBJ2-2 | TRBV7-9 | TGTGCCAGCAGCTTAGCGCGGGCCGGGGAGCTGTTTTTT | CASSLARAGELFF